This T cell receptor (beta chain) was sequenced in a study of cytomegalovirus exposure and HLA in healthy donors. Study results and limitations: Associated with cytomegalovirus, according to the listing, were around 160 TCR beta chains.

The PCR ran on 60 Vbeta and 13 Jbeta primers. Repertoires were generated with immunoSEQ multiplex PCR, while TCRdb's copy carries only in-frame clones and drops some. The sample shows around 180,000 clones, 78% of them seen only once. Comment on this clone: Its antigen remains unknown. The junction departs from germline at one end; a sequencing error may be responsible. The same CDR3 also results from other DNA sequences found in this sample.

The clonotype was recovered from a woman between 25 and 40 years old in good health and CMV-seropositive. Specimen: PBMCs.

The CDR3 bases are TGTGCTAGCAGTTTAAACAGGGTTTACACCTTC. Residues: CASSLNRVYTF. The gene calls are TRBV28 and TRBJ1-2; a weak D match, TRBD1 (6 bases). This CDR3 is 11 amino acids long. Germline CDR1 and CDR2: MDHEN and SYDVKM.